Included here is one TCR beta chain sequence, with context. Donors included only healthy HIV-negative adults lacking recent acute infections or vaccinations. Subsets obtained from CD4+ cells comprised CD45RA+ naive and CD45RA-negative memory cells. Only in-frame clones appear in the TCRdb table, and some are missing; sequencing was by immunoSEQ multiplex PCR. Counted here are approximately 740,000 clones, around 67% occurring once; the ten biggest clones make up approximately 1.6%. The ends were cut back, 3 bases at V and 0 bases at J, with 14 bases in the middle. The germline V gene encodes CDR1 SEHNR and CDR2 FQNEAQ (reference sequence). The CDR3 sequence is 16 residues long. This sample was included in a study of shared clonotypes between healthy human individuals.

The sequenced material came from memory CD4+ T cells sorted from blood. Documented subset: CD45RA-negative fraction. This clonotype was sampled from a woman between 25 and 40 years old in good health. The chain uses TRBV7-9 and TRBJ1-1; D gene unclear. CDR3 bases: TGTGCCAGCAGCTTTTTCCGGGCAGTAATGAACACTGAAGCTTTCTTT. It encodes CASSFFRAVMNTEAFF.